Below, one T cell receptor (beta chain) is given with its context. Its antigen is as yet unknown. Sampling of blood occurred at baseline, cycle 4 day 1, and cycle 7 day 1. From germline, CDR1 is SGHVS and CDR2 FQNEAQ. The CDR3 loop spans 15 amino acids. The V end lost 5 bases, the J end lost 8 bases, and 21 bases lay between the germline ends. This sample is part of a study of OX40 agonist ivuxolimab in advanced cancers. Across the study: Ivuxolimab, an agonist antibody against OX40 (CD134), was given to patients. Cohort: roughly 79% men, mean age approximately 64, aged roughly 23 to 79.

Produced via immunoSEQ multiplex PCR; TCRdb's table is partial and in-frame only. This sample has some 74,000 clones; approximately 85% occur once, and the top ten carry roughly 0.58%. General study findings and limits: Among T cells, CD8+ cells averaged more expanded clones than CD4+ cells.

Sequences were derived from CD4+ or CD8+ T cells sorted from blood, sampled in a trial of the OX40 agonist ivuxolimab. The receptor comes from an adult with an advanced solid tumor such as melanoma, head and neck, liver or kidney cancer. The chain has TRBV7-8 and TRBJ2-5, with D perhaps given as TRBD1 or TRBD2 (5 bases each). CDR3 DNA: TGTGCCAGCAGCCCCACAAGGGACGGTCAAAAAACCCAGTACTTC. Translated, it gives CASSPTRDGQKTQYF.